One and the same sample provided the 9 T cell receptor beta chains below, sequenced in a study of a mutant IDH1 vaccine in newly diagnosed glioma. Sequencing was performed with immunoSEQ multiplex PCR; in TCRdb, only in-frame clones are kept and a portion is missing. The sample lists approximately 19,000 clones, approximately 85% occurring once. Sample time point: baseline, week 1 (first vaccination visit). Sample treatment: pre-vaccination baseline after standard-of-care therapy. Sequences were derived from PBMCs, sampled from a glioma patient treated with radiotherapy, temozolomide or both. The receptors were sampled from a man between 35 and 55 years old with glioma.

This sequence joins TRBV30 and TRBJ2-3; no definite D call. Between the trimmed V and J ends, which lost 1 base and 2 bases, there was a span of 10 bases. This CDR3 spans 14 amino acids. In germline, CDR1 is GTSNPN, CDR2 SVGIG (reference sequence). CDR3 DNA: TGTGCCTGGAGTGGGTCCCGTGCCACAGATACGCAGTATTTT. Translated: CAWSGSRATDTQYF.

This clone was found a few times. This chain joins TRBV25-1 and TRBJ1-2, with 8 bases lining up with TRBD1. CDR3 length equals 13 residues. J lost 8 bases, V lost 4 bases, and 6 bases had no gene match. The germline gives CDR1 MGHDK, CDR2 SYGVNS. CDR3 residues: CASSVTGGSGYTF. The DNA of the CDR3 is TGTGCCAGCAGTGTTACAGGGGGAAGCGGCTACACCTTC.

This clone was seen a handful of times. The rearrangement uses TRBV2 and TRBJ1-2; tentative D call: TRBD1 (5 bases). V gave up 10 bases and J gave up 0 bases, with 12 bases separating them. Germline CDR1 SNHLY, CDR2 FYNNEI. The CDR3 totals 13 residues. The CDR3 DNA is TGTGCCACCCGGGACGGAGCTAACTATGGCTACACCTTC. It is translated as CATRDGANYGYTF.

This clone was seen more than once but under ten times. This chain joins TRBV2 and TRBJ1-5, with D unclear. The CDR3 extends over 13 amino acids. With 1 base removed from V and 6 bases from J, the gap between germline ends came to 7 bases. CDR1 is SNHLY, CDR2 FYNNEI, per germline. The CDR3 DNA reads TGTGCCAGCAGTGAAGAGGGTTTTCAGCCCCAGCATTTT. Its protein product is CASSEEGFQPQHF.

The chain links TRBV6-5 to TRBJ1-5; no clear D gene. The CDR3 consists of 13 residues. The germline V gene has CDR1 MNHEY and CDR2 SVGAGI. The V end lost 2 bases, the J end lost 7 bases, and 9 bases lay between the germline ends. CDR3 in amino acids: CASSYRVGQPQHF. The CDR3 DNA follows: TGTGCCAGCAGTTACAGGGTTGGACAGCCCCAGCATTTT.

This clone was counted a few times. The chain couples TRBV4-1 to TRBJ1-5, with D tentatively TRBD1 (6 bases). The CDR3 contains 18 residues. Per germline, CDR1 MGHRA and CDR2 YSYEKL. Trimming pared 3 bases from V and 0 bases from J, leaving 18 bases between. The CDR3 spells CASSHRLAGQTSNQPQHF. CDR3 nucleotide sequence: TGCGCCAGCAGCCACAGATTGGCCGGACAGACTAGCAATCAGCCCCAGCATTTT.

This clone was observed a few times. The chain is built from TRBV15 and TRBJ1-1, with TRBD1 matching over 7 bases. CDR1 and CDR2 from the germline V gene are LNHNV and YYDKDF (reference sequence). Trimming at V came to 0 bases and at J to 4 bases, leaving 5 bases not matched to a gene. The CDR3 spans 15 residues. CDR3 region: CATSRDRTGGTEAFF. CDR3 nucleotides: TGTGCCACCAGCAGAGATCGGACAGGCGGCACTGAAGCTTTCTTT.

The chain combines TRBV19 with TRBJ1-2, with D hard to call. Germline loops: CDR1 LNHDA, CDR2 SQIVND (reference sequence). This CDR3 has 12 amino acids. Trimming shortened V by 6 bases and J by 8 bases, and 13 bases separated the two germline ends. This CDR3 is CASRDHPGGYTF. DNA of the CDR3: TGTGCCAGTAGGGACCACCCTGGAGGCTACACCTTC.

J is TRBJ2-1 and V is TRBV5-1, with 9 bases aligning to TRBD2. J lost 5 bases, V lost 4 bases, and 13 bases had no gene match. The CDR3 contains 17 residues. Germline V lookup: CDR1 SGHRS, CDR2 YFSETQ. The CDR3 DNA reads TGCGCCAGCAGCCGGAAACTATTAGCGGGAGCCGACAATGAGCAGTTCTTC. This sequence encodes CASSRKLLAGADNEQFF. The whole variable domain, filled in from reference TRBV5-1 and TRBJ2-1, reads KAGVTQTPRYLIKTRGQQVTLSCSPISGHRSVSWYQQTPGQGLQFLFEYFSETQRNKGNFPGRFSGRQFSNSRSEMNVSTLELGDSALYLCASSRKLLAGADNEQFFGPGTRLTVL.